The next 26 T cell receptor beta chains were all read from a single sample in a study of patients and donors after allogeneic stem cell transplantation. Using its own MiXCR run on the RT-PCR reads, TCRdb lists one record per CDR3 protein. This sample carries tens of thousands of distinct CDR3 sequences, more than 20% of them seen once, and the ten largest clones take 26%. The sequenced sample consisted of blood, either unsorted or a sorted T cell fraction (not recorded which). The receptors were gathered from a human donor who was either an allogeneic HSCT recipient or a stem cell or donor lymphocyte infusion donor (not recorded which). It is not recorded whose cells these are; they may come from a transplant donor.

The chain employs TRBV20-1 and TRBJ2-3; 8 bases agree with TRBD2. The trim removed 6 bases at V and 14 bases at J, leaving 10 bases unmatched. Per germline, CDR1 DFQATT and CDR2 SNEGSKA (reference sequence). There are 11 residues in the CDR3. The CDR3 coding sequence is TGCAGTGCCGAAGGACTAGCAGTTCCGTATTTT. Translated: CSAEGLAVPYF.

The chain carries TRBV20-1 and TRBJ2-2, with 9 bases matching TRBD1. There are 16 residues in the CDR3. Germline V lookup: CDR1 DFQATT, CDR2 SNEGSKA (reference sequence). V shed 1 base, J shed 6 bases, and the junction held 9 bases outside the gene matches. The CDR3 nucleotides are TGCAGTGCTAGAGGCAGTTGGGACAGGGAGGCCGGGGAGCTGTTTTTT. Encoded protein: CSARGSWDREAGELFF.

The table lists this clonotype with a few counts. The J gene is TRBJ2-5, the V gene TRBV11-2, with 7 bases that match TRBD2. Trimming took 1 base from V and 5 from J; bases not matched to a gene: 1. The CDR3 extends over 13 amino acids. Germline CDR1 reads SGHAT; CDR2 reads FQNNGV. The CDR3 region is CASSLGTRETQYF. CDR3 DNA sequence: TGTGCCAGCAGCTTAGGGACTAGGGAGACCCAGTACTTC.

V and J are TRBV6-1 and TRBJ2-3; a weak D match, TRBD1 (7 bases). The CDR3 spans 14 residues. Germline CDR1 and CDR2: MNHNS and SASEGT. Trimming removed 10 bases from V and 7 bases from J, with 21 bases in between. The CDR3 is CATNRSQGRHTQYF. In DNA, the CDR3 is TGTGCCACCAACCGCTCACAGGGGAGGCATACGCAGTATTTT.

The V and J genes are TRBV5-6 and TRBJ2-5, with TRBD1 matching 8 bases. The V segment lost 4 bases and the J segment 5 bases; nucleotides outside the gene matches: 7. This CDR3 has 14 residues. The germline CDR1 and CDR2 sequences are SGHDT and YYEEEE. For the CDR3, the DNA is TGTGCCAGCAGCGCAAGGACAGGGTGGGAGACCCAGTACTTC. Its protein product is CASSARTGWETQYF.

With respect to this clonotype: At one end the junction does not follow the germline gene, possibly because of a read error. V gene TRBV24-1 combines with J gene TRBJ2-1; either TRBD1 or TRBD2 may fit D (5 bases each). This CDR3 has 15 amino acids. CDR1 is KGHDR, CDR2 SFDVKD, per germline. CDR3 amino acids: CATSDGWGSFNEQFF. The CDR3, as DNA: TGTGCCACCAGTGATGGGTGGGGGTCCTTCAATGAGCAGTTCTTC.

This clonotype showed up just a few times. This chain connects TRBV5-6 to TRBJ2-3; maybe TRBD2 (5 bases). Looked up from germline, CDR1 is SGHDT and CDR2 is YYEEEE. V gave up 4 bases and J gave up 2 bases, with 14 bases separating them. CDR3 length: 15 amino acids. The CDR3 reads CASSPWLAATDTQYF. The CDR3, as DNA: TGTGCCAGCAGCCCCTGGCTAGCAGCCACAGATACGCAGTATTTT.

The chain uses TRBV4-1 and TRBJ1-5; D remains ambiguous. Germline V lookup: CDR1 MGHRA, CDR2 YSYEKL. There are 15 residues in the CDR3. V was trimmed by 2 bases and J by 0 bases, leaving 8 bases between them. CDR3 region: CASSQQPNSNQPQHF. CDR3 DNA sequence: TGCGCCAGCAGCCAACAGCCAAATAGCAATCAGCCCCAGCATTTT.

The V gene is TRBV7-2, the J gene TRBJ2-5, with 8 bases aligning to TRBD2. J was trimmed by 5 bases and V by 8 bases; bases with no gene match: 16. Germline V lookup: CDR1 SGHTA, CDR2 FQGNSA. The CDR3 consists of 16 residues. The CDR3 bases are TGTGCCAGCCAACGACCTCAAGCGGGAGTTAGTGAGACCCAGTACTTC. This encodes CASQRPQAGVSETQYF.

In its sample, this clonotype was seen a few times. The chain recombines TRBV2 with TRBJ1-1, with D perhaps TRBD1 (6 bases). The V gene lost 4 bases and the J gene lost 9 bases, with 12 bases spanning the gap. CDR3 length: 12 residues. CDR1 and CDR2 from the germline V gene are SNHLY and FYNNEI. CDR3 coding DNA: TGTGCCAGCAGTGGTGAAAGGGACAAAGCTTTCTTT. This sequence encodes CASSGERDKAFF.

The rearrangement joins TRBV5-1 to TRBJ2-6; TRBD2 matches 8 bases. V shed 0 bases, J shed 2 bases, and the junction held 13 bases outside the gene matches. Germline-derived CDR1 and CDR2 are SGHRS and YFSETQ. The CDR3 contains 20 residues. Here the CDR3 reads CASSLARSSGSLTGANVLTF. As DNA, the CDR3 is TGCGCCAGCAGCTTGGCCCGAAGCAGCGGGAGTTTGACTGGGGCCAACGTCCTGACTTTC.

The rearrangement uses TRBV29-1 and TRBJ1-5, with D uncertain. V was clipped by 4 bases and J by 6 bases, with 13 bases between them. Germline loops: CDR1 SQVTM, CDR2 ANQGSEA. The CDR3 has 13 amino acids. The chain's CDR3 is CSVVRQIGQPQHF. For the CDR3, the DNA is TGCAGCGTTGTGAGGCAGATCGGTCAGCCCCAGCATTTT.

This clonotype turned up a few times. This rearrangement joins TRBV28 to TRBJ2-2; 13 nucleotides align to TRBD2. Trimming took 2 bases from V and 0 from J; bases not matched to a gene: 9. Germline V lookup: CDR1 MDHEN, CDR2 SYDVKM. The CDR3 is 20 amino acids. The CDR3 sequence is CASSLIWRLAGGSNTGELFF. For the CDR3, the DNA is TGTGCCAGCAGTTTAATTTGGCGACTAGCGGGAGGATCGAACACCGGGGAGCTGTTTTTT.

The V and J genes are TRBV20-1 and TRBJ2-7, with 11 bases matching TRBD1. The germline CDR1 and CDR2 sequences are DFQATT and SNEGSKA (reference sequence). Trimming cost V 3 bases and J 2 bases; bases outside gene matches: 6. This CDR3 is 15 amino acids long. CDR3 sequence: CSASPGQGGPYEQYF. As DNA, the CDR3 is TGCAGTGCTAGCCCGGGACAGGGGGGGCCCTACGAGCAGTACTTC.

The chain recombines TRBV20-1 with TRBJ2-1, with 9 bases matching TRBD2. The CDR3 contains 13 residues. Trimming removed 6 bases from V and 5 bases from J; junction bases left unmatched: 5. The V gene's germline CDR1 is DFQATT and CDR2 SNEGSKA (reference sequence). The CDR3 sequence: CSATSGRDNEQFF. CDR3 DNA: TGCAGTGCGACTAGCGGTCGGGACAATGAGCAGTTCTTC.

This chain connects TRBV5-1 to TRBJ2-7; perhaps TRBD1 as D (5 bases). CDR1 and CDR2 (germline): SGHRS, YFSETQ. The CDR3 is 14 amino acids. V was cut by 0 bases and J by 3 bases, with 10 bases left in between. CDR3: CASSLDGAVYEQYF. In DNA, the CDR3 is TGCGCCAGCAGCTTGGATGGGGCTGTCTACGAGCAGTACTTC.

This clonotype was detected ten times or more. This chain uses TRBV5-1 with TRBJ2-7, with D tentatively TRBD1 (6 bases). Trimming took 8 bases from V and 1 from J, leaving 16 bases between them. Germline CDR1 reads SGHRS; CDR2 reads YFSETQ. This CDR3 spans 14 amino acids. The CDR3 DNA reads TGCGCCAGTCAGACCGGGACACCATCCTACGAGCAGTACTTC. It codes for CASQTGTPSYEQYF.

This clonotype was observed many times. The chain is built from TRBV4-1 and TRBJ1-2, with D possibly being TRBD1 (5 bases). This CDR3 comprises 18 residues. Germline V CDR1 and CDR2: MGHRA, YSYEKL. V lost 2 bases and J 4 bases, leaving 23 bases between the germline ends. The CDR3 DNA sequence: TGCGCCAGCAGCCAACCTGGCAGGCCCCAGGGACGTATCTATGGCTACACCTTC. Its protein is CASSQPGRPQGRIYGYTF.

CDR3 sequence (DNA): TGTGCCAGCAGCCATGGGACACCCCCGTTGGCTTTCTTT. Translation: CASSHGTPPLAFF. The chain joins TRBV27 to TRBJ1-1, with D tentatively TRBD1 (6 bases). CDR3 length: 13 residues. Looked up from germline, CDR1 is MNHEY and CDR2 is SMNVEV (reference sequence). V dropped 6 bases and J dropped 11 bases, with 19 bases sitting between them.

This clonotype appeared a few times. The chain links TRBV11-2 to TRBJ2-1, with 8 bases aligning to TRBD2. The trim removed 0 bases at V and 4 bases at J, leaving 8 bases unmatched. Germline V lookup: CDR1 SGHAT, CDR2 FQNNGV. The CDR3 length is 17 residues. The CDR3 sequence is CASSLERGREGYNEQFF. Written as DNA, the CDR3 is TGTGCCAGCAGCTTAGAACGGGGACGGGAGGGTTACAATGAGCAGTTCTTC.

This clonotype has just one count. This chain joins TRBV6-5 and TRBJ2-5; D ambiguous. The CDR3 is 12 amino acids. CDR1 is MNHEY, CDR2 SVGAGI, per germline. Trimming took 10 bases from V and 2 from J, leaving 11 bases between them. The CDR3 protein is CAITTAQETQYF. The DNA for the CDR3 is TGTGCCATCACGACGGCTCAAGAGACCCAGTACTTC.

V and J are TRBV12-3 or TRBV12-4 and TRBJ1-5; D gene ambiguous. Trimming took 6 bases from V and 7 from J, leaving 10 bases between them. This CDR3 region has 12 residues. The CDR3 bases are TGTGCCAGCAGGGGAGGGTACCAGCCCCAGCATTTT. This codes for CASRGGYQPQHF.

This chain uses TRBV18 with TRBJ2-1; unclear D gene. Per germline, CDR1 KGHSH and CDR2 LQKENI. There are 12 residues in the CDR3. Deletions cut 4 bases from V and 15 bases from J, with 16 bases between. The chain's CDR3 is CASSLRTHPGFF. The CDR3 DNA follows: TGTGCCAGCTCACTCAGGACCCACCCAGGGTTCTTC.

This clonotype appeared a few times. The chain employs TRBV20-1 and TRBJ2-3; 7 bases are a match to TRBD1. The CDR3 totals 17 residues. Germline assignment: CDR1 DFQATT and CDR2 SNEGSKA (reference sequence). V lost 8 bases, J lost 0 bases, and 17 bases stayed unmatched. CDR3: CSMFWTGIFPSTDTQYF. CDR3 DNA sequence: TGCAGTATGTTTTGGACAGGAATTTTCCCTAGCACAGATACGCAGTATTTT.

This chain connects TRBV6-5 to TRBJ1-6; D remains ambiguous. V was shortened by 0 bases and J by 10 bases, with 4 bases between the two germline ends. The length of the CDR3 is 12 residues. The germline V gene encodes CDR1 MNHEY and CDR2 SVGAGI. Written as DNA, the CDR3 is TGTGCCAGCAGTTACTCAAGGTCACCCCTCCACTTT. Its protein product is CASSYSRSPLHF.

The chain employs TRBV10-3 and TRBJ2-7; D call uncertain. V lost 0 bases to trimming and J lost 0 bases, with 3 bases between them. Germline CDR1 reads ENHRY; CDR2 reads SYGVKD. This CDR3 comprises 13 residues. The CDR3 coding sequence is TGTGCCATCAGTGAGTCGGCCTCCTACGAGCAGTACTTC. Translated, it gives CAISESASYEQYF.